What follows are 9 T cell receptor beta chains derived from one specimen sequenced in a study of immune evolution from preneoplasia to lung adenocarcinoma. Sequenced by immunoSEQ multiplex PCR; TCRdb stores in-frame clones only, minus some. The sample yields about 14,000 clones, around 86% seen once. The material sequenced was FFPE lung adenocarcinoma in situ tissue. The source is a donor at least 70 years old with lung adenocarcinoma.

This clone was seen a few times. This chain links TRBV2 with TRBJ1-1, with D unclear. This CDR3 region has 11 residues. Germline V CDR1 and CDR2: SNHLY, FYNNEI. The CDR3 sequence is CASGEGTEAFF. In DNA, the CDR3 is TGTGCAAGCGGGGAGGGCACTGAAGCTTTCTTT.

V gene TRBV27 combines with J gene TRBJ1-2; 8 bases match TRBD1. V gave up 6 bases and J gave up 3 bases; unmatched junction bases: 3. There are 13 residues in the CDR3. The germline CDR1 and CDR2 sequences are MNHEY and SMNVEV (reference sequence). The CDR3 DNA sequence: TGTGCCAGCAGCAGGGGGCGCGACTATGGCTACACCTTC. This sequence encodes CASSRGRDYGYTF.

This sequence joins TRBV4-1 and TRBJ2-3; 9 bases are a match to TRBD1. Per the germline V gene, CDR1 is MGHRA and CDR2 is YSYEKL. V was clipped by 4 bases and J by 1 base; unmatched bases: 3. The CDR3 consists of 15 residues. The CDR3 region has the DNA TGCGCCAGCAGCCGACAGGGGGGGGGCACAGATACGCAGTATTTT. This sequence encodes CASSRQGGGTDTQYF.

The CDR3: CASSEAGQPQHF. The DNA of the CDR3 is TGTGCCAGCTCTGAGGCTGGGCAGCCCCAGCATTTT. The chain joins TRBV6-6 to TRBJ1-5; D is uncertain. CDR1 and CDR2 from the germline V gene are MNHNY and SVGAGI (reference sequence). This CDR3 is built from 12 residues. Trimming pared 8 bases from V and 7 bases from J, leaving 12 bases between.

The genes are TRBV2 and TRBJ1-5, with D tentatively TRBD1 (6 bases). The CDR3 extends over 12 amino acids. The germline CDR1 and CDR2 sequences are SNHLY and FYNNEI. Between the trimmed V and J ends, which lost 3 bases and 6 bases, there was a span of 6 bases. CDR3 protein: CASSEGAQPQHF. The CDR3 DNA sequence: TGTGCCAGCAGTGAGGGGGCTCAGCCCCAGCATTTT.

This clone was seen just once. The genes are TRBV25-1 and TRBJ1-1, with unresolved D. Germline CDR1 is MGHDK and CDR2 is SYGVNS. With 1 base removed from V and 0 bases from J, the gap between germline ends came to 9 bases. The CDR3 is made up of 15 amino acids. The CDR3 here is CASSELDLLNTEAFF. The CDR3 coding sequence is TGTGCCAGCAGTGAATTGGATCTGCTGAACACTGAAGCTTTCTTT.

Only a few counts were recorded for this clone. The chain has TRBV5-8 and TRBJ1-5; TRBD1 might be the D (5 bases). V lost 4 bases, J lost 6 bases, and 11 bases lay in between. CDR1 is SGHTS, CDR2 YDEGEE, per germline. This CDR3 contains 13 residues. The CDR3 bases are TGTGCCAGCAGCCCTGGGAGGGGTCAGCCCCAGCATTTT. It yields the protein CASSPGRGQPQHF.

The chain uses TRBV7-2 and TRBJ2-5, with D unresolved. Germline values: CDR1 SGHTA, CDR2 FQGNSA. The CDR3 totals 13 residues. V was shortened by 3 bases and J by 5 bases, with 10 bases between the two germline ends. CDR3 in DNA: TGTGCCAGCAGCTTGGTCACCAGCGAGACCCAGTACTTC. Its protein is CASSLVTSETQYF. The full variable domain, rest sourced from reference TRBV7-2 and TRBJ2-5, is GAGVSQSPSNKVTEKGKDVELRCDPISGHTALYWYRQSLGQGLEFLIYFQGNSAPDKSGLPSDRFSAERTGGSVSTLTIQRTQQEDSAVYLCASSLVTSETQYFGPGTRLLVL.

In this sample, this clone turned up once. The genes are TRBV6-1 and TRBJ2-7, with 11 bases fitting TRBD1. The CDR3 is 13 amino acids. In germline, CDR1 is MNHNS, CDR2 SASEGT. Trimming took 11 bases from V and 3 from J; bases not matched to a gene: 6. CDR3 sequence (DNA): TGTGCCGCCAGGGGGACAGGGGGCTACGAGCAGTACTTC. It yields the protein CAARGTGGYEQYF.